The 20 T cell receptor beta chains reported below all come from one sample, sequenced in a study of shared clonotypes between healthy human individuals. Clones were read by immunoSEQ multiplex PCR, and TCRdb kept only the in-frame ones, dropping some. The sample yields roughly 700,000 clones, roughly 70% seen once. The sequencing sample was made of memory CD4+ T cells sorted from blood. The subset is: CD45RA-negative fraction. The receptors here all came from a woman aged 25 to 39 in good health.

V and J are TRBV29-1 and TRBJ2-3; D remains ambiguous. V gave up 4 bases and J gave up 4 bases, with 9 bases separating them. Germline CDR1 SQVTM, CDR2 ANQGSEA. The CDR3 is 12 residues long. The CDR3 loop is CSVASRADTQYF. The CDR3 DNA follows: TGCAGCGTTGCTTCAAGGGCAGATACGCAGTATTTT.

This clone was observed a few times. The chain combines TRBV11-2 with TRBJ2-7; D is uncertain. The V and J ends lost 2 bases and 5 bases respectively, with 7 bases between them. CDR1 is SGHAT and CDR2 is FQNNGV in the germline V gene. The CDR3 covers 12 residues. The CDR3 protein is CASSLTGDEQYF. CDR3 DNA: TGTGCCAGCAGCTTAACCGGAGACGAGCAGTACTTC.

This clone was seen a handful of times. The chain carries TRBV11-2 and TRBJ2-3; weak D call: TRBD1 (5 bases). Trimming removed 5 bases at V and 1 base at J, with 16 bases between. Germline CDR1 is SGHAT and CDR2 is FQNNGV. This CDR3 has 16 residues. Here the CDR3 DNA reads TGTGCCAGCAGCGGCCAGACTGGGGCTGGCACAGATACGCAGTATTTT. Amino acid sequence: CASSGQTGAGTDTQYF.

This clone was counted between two and nine times. Other DNA variants within this sample encode the same CDR3. The chain has TRBV11-3 and TRBJ2-2; D uncertain. This CDR3 comprises 12 residues. V gave up 5 bases and J gave up 3 bases, with 4 bases separating them. Germline CDR1 is SGHNT and CDR2 is YENEEA. The chain's CDR3 is CASSRYTGELFF. The CDR3 DNA follows: TGTGCCAGCAGCCGGTACACCGGGGAGCTGTTTTTT. Complete variable domain (other parts from reference TRBV11-3 and TRBJ2-2): EAGVVQSPRYKIIEKKQPVAFWCNPISGHNTLYWYLQNLGQGPELLIRYENEEAVDDSQLPKDRFSAERLKGVDSTLKIQPAELGDSAVYLCASSRYTGELFFGEGSRLTVL.

This clone was detected once. The rearrangement links TRBV12-2 to TRBJ2-1; no DNA check was done on the table's D call, TRBD2. TRBV12-2 is noted as a pseudogene. The CDR3 totals 15 residues. The CDR3 DNA is TGTGCAAGTCGCCAGACTAGCGGGTACTACAATGAGCAGTTCTTC. Amino acids: CASRQTSGYYNEQFF.

The chain combines TRBV2 with TRBJ1-2, with D uncertain. CDR3 size: 12 residues. Deletions cut 10 bases from V and 0 bases from J, with 9 bases between. CDR1 and CDR2 (germline): SNHLY, FYNNEI. The CDR3 region is CATRQTNYGYTF. DNA of the CDR3: TGTGCCACACGGCAGACTAACTATGGCTACACCTTC. The entire variable domain, with the rest obtained from reference TRBV2 and TRBJ1-2, is as follows: EPEVTQTPSHQVTQMGQEVILRCVPISNHLYFYWYRQILGQKVEFLVSFYNNEISEKSEIFDDQFSVERPDGSNFTLKIRSTKLEDSAMYFCATRQTNYGYTFGSGTRLTVV.

The rearrangement joins TRBV5-1 to TRBJ1-1, with D maybe TRBD1 (6 bases). The CDR3 is 14 residues long. Germline assignment: CDR1 SGHRS and CDR2 YFSETQ. Trimming took 1 base from V and 10 from J, leaving 17 bases between them. CDR3 nucleotides: TGCGCCAGCAGCTTGAGTCGGACAGAGGGGCGAGCTTTCTTT. It is translated as CASSLSRTEGRAFF. Full variable domain (remainder filled in from reference TRBV5-1 and TRBJ1-1): KAGVTQTPRYLIKTRGQQVTLSCSPISGHRSVSWYQQTPGQGLQFLFEYFSETQRNKGNFPGRFSGRQFSNSRSEMNVSTLELGDSALYLCASSLSRTEGRAFFGQGTRLTVV.

The rearrangement uses TRBV7-8 and TRBJ2-1, with 9 positions matching TRBD2. Germline assignment: CDR1 SGHVS and CDR2 FQNEAQ. CDR3 size: 16 residues. The J segment lost 0 bases and the V segment lost 4 bases, leaving 4 bases of the junction unmatched. CDR3 region: CASSYLSGSSYNEQFF. The CDR3 DNA reads as TGTGCCAGCAGCTACCTTAGCGGGAGCTCCTACAATGAGCAGTTCTTC.

The chain recombines TRBV27 with TRBJ2-2; 7 bases are shared with TRBD2. CDR1 and CDR2 from the germline V gene are MNHEY and SMNVEV (reference sequence). There are 15 residues in the CDR3. Trimming at V came to 3 bases and at J to 3 bases, leaving 4 bases not matched to a gene. The CDR3 loop is CASSLVAGHTGELFF. CDR3 bases: TGTGCCAGCAGTTTGGTAGCGGGTCACACCGGGGAGCTGTTTTTT.

The chain employs TRBV10-2 and TRBJ2-1; 8 bases map to TRBD2. Germline lookup yields CDR1 WSHSY and CDR2 SAAADI. Losses at the gene ends were 6 bases for V and 8 bases for J; bases not matched to a gene: 6. The CDR3 consists of 13 residues. CDR3 DNA: TGCGCCAGCAGGGGGACTAGTATCCATGAGCAGTTCTTC. Its translation: CASRGTSIHEQFF.

The V call is TRBV9, the J call TRBJ2-1; 7 positions match TRBD2. Per germline, CDR1 SGDLS and CDR2 YYNGEE. CDR3 length: 12 amino acids. Unmatched junction bases numbered 3, after V lost 4 bases and J lost 8 bases. The CDR3 reads CASSWGGDEQFF. CDR3 coding DNA: TGTGCCAGCAGCTGGGGGGGGGATGAGCAGTTCTTC. Filled out from reference TRBV9 and TRBJ2-1, the complete variable domain reads DSGVTQTPKHLITATGQRVTLRCSPRSGDLSVYWYQQSLDQGLQFLIQYYNGEERAKGNILERFSAQQFPDLHSELNLSSLELGDSALYFCASSWGGDEQFFGPGTRLTVL.

This sequence joins TRBV5-1 and TRBJ1-1, with D hard to call. V gave up 4 bases and J gave up 5 bases, with 15 bases separating them. CDR1 is SGHRS, CDR2 YFSETQ, per germline. CDR3 size: 14 residues. The chain's CDR3 is CASSRSGDPTEAFF. Written as DNA, the CDR3 is TGCGCCAGCAGCAGATCGGGCGACCCGACTGAAGCTTTCTTT.

The V call is TRBV5-1, the J call TRBJ2-7; 7 nucleotides line up with TRBD2. After removal of 3 bases from V and 4 bases from J, the junction contained 7 bases not matched to a gene. CDR3 size: 14 residues. The germline gives CDR1 SGHRS, CDR2 YFSETQ. This CDR3 reads CASSSLGLGYEQYF. CDR3 coding DNA: TGCGCCAGCAGCTCCCTCGGACTAGGTTACGAGCAGTACTTC.

This clone came up once. This chain connects TRBV18 to TRBJ2-7, with a weak D call TRBD2 (6 bases). Trimming removed 3 bases from V and 4 bases from J, with 13 bases in between. This CDR3 is 14 amino acids long. CDR1 is KGHSH and CDR2 is LQKENI in the germline V gene. The CDR3 DNA is TGTGCCAGCTCACCCGGGGACTTCGCTTACGAGCAGTACTTC. Amino acid sequence: CASSPGDFAYEQYF.

In its sample, this clone was seen once. The chain uses TRBV4-2 and TRBJ2-2; D remains ambiguous. V was pared by 7 bases and J by 1 base, with 7 bases between. CDR1 and CDR2 from the germline V gene are LGHNA and YNFKEQ. This CDR3 spans 13 amino acids. CDR3 in DNA: TGTGCCAGCAAGGTGGAGAACACCGGGGAGCTGTTTTTT. This encodes CASKVENTGELFF.

This rearrangement joins TRBV28 to TRBJ2-4; the D gene could be TRBD1 or TRBD2 (6 bases each). Per the germline V gene, CDR1 is MDHEN and CDR2 is SYDVKM. CDR3 length equals 18 residues. Trimming pared 6 bases from V and 1 base from J, leaving 22 bases between. CDR3 amino acids: CASSRDGWGAQAKNIQYF. CDR3 sequence (DNA): TGTGCCAGCAGCCGCGACGGTTGGGGGGCCCAGGCCAAAAACATTCAGTACTTC.

The J gene is TRBJ2-2, the V gene TRBV29-1, with D maybe TRBD1 (6 bases). The CDR3 has 12 amino acids. Germline loops: CDR1 SQVTM, CDR2 ANQGSEA. V gave up 8 bases and J gave up 5 bases, with 12 bases separating them. The CDR3 loop is CSTQGRTGELFF. The CDR3 DNA sequence: TGCAGCACCCAGGGGCGGACCGGGGAGCTGTTTTTT.

The chain carries TRBV28 and TRBJ2-5; D possibly uses TRBD1 or TRBD2 (5 bases each). Looked up from germline, CDR1 is MDHEN and CDR2 is SYDVKM. V was pared by 2 bases and J by 2 bases, with 21 bases between. CDR3 length: 18 residues. The CDR3 DNA reads TGTGCCAGCAGTTTAATAGGGGTTGCACTAGGCCGACAAGAGACCCAGTACTTC. Its protein is CASSLIGVALGRQETQYF. The full variable domain, completed using reference TRBV28 and TRBJ2-5, is DVKVTQSSRYLVKRTGEKVFLECVQDMDHENMFWYRQDPGLGLRLIYFSYDVKMKEKGDIPEGYSVSREKKERFSLILESASTNQTSMYLCASSLIGVALGRQETQYFGPGTRLLVL.

This chain uses TRBV9 with TRBJ1-1; maybe TRBD1 (5 bases). Trimming removed 2 bases from V and 4 bases from J, with 9 bases in between. The CDR3 length is 13 residues. CDR1 and CDR2 (germline): SGDLS, YYNGEE. CDR3 residues: CASSVLGATEAFF. The CDR3 DNA reads TGTGCCAGCAGCGTTTTAGGGGCCACTGAAGCTTTCTTT.

The J gene is TRBJ2-2, the V gene TRBV9, with TRBD1 identical over 8 bases. Germline values: CDR1 SGDLS, CDR2 YYNGEE. Unmatched junction bases numbered 10, after V lost 0 bases and J lost 6 bases. The CDR3 contains 17 residues. This CDR3 reads CASSVVGGQGAAGELFF. The CDR3 DNA sequence: TGTGCCAGCAGCGTAGTGGGTGGACAGGGCGCGGCCGGGGAGCTGTTTTTT.